The clone carrying this TCR beta chain has a single count. The data derive from a study of technical replicates of blood from a handful of donors. Some clones are missing from TCRdb's copy, which holds only in-frame ones; the method was immunoSEQ multiplex PCR. Altogether approximately 81,000 clones are present, almost 96% being singletons, with the ten largest covering roughly 0.37%. The receptor was isolated from a human donor in good health. The sequencing input was T cells isolated from PBMCs.

The CDR3 region is CAISESGGLLWDTQYF. The CDR3 coding sequence is TGTGCCATCAGTGAGTCGGGGGGGCTTCTTTGGGATACGCAGTATTTT. This chain joins TRBV10-3 and TRBJ2-3, with a tentative D call TRBD2 (7 bases). Trimming stripped 0 bases from V and 6 bases from J, with 16 bases between. This CDR3 region has 16 residues. Germline V gives CDR1 ENHRY, CDR2 SYGVKD.